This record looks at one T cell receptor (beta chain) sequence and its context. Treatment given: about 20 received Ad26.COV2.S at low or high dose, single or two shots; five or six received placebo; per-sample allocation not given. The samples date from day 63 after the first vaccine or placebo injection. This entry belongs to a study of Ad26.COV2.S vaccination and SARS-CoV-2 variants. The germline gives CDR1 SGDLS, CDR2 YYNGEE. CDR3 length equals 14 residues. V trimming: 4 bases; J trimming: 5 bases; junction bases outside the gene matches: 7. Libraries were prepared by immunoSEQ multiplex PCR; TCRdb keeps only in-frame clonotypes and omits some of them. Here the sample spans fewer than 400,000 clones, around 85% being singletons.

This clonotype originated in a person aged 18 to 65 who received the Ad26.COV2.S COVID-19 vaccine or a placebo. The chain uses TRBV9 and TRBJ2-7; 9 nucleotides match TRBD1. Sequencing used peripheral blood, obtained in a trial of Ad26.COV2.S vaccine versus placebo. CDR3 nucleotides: TGTGCCAGCAGCCCGACAGGGGGTAGGGACGAGCAGTACTTC. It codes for CASSPTGGRDEQYF.